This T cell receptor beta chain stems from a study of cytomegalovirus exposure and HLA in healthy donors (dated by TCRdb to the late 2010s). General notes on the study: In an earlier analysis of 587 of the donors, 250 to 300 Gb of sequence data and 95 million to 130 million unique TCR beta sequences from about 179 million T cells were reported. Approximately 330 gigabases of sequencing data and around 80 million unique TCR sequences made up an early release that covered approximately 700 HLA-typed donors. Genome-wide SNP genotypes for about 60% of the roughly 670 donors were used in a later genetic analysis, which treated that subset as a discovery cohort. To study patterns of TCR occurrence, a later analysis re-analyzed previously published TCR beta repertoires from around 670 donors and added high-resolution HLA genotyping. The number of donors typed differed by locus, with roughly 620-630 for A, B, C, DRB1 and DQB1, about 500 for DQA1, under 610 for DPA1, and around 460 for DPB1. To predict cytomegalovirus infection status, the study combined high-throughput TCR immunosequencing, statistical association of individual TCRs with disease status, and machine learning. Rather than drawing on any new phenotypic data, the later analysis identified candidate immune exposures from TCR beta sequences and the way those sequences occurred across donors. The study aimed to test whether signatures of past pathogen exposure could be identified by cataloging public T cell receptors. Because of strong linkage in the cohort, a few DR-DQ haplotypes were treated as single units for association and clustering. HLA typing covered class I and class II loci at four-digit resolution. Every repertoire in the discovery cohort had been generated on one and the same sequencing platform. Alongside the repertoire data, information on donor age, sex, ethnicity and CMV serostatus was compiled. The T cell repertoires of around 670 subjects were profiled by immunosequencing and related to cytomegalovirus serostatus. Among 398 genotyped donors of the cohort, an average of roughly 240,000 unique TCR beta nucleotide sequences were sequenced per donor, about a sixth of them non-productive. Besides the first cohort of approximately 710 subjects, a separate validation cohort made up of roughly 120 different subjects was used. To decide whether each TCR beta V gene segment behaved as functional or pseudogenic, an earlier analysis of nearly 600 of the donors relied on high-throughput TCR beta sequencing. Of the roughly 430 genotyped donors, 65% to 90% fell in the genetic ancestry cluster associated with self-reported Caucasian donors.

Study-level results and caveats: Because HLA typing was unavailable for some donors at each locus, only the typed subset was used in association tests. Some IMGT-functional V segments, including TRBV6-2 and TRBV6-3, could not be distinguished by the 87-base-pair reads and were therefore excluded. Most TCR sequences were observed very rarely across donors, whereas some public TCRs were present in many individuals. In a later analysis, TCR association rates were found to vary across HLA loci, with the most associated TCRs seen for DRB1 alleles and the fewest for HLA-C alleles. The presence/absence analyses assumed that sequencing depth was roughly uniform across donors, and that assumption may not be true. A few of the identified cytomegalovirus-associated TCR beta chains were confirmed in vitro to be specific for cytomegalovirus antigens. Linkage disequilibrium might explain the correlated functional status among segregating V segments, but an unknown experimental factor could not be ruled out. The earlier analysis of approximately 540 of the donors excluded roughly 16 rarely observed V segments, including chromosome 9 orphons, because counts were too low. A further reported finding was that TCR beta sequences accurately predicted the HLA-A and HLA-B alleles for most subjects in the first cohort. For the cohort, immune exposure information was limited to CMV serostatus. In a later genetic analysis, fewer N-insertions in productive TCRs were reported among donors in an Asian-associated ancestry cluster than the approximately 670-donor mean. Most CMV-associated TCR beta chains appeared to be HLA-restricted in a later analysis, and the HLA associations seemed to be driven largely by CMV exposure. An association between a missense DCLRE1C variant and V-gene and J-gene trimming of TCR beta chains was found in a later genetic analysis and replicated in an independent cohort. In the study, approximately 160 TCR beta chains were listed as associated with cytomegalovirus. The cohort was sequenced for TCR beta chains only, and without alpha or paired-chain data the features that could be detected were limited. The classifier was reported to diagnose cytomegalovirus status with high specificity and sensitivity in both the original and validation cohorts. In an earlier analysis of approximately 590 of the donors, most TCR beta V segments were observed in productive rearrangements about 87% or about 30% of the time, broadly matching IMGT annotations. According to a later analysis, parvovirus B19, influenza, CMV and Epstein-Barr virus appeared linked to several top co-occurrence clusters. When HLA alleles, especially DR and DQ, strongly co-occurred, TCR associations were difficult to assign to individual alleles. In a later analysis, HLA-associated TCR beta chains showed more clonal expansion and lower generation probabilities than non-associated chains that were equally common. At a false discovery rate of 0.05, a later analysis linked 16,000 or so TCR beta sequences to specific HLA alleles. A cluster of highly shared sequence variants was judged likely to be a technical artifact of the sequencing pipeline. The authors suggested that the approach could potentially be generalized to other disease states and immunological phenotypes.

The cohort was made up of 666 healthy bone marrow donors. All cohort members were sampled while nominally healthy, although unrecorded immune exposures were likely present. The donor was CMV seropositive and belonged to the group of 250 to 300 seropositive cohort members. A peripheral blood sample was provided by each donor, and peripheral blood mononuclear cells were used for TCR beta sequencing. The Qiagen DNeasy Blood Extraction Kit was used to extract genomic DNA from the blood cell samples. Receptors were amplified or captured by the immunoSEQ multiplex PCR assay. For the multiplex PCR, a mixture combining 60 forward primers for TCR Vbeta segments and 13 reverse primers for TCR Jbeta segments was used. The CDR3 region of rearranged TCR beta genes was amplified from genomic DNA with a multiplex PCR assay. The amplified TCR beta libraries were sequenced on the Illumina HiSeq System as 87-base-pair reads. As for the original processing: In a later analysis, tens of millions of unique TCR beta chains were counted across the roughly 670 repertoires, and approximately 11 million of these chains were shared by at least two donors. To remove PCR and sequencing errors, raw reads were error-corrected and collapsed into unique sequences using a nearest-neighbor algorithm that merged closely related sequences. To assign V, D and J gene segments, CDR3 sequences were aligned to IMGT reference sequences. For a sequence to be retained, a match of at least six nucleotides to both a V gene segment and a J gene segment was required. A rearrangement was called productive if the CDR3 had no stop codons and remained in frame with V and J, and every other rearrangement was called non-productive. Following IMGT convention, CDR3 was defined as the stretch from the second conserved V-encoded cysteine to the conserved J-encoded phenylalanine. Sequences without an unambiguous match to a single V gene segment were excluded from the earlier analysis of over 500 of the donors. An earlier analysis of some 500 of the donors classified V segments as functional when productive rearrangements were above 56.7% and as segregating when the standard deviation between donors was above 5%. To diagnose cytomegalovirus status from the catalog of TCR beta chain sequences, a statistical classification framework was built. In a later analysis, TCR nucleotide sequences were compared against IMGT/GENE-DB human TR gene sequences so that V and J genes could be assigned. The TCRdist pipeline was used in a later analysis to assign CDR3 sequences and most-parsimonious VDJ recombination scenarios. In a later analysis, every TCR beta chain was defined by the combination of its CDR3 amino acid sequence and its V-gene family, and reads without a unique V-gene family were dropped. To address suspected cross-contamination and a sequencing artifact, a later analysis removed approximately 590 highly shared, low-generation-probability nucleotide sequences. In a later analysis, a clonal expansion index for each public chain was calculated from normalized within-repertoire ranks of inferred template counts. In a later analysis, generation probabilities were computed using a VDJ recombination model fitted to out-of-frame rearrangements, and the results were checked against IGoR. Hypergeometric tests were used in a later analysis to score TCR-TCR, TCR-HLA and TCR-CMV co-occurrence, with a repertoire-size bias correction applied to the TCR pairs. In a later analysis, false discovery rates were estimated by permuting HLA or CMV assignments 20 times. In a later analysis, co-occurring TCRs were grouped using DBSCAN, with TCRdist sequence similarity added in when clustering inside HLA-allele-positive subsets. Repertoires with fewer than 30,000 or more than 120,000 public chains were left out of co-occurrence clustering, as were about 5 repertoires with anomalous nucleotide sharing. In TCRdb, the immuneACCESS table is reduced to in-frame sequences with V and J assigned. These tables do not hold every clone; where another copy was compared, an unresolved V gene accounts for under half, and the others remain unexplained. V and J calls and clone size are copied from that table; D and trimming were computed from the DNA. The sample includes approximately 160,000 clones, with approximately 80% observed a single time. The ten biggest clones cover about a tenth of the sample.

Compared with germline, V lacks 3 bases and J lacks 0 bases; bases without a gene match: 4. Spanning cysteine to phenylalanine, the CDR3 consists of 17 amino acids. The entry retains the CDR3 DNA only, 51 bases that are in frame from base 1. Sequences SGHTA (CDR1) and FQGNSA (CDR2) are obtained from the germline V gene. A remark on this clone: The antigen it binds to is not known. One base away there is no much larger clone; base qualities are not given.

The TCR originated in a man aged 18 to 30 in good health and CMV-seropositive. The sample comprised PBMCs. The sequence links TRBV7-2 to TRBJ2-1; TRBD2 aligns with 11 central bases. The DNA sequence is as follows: TGTGCCAGCAGCTTGGGACTAGCGGTTAGCTCCTACAATGAGCAGTTCTTC. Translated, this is CASSLGLAVSSYNEQFF.